The 15 T cell receptor beta chains below all came from one sample that was sequenced in a study of read filtering for tumor transcriptome and immune sequencing (dated by TCRdb to 2019 to 2021). The sequencer listed for this sample is Illumina HiSeq 4000. Starting from 400 ng RNA, TCR libraries were constructed with the Immunoverse kit using molecular barcoded adaptors that cover the alpha/delta and beta/gamma chains. TCRdb reran the public reads through fastp at Q25 and MiXCR, keeping productive beta chains. Every CDR3 protein is listed once, alongside the most common genes and DNA of its rows. This sample lists some 20,000 distinct CDR3 sequences; less than 25% were detected once. About 25% of the sample rests with the top ten. The sequencing input was a population of CD138-negative cells sorted from bone marrow. Reading the label with the study, this specimen's cell subset or site is: bone marrow mononuclear cells depleted of CD138+ plasma/myeloma cells by negative magnetic selection. The receptor source for this set is a donor at least 40 years old with multiple myeloma.

This clonotype has a count of ten or more. The V call is TRBV10-3, the J call TRBJ2-5; 8 bases line up with TRBD2. Trimming took 5 bases from V and 0 from J; bases not matched to a gene: 8. The germline V gene has CDR1 ENHRY and CDR2 SYGVKD. CDR3 length: 16 residues. The CDR3, as DNA: TGTGCCATCAGTTCCGCGACTAGCGCCCACCAAGAGACCCAGTACTTC. Protein product: CAISSATSAHQETQYF.

The genes are TRBV7-9 and TRBJ2-4, with TRBD2 matching over 9 bases. Losses at the gene ends were 5 bases for V and 1 base for J; bases not matched to a gene: 9. Germline V lookup: CDR1 SEHNR, CDR2 FQNEAQ (reference sequence). The CDR3 is made up of 17 amino acids. The chain's CDR3 is CASSLMSGRFAKNIQYF. In DNA form, the CDR3 reads TGTGCCAGCAGCCTCATGAGCGGGAGGTTTGCCAAAAACATTCAGTACTTC.

This clonotype was observed many times. The chain joins TRBV12-3 or TRBV12-4 to TRBJ2-3; TRBD1 might be the D (5 bases). The CDR3 sequence is 14 residues long. Trimming shortened V by 2 bases and J by 0 bases, and 6 bases separated the two germline ends. The chain's CDR3 is CASSLRGSTDTQYF. The CDR3 DNA follows: TGTGCCAGCAGTTTAAGGGGAAGCACAGATACGCAGTATTTT.

At least ten counts were recorded for this clonotype. J is TRBJ2-7 and V is TRBV29-1, with 12 bases that match TRBD2. Trimming at V came to 7 bases and at J to 4 bases, leaving 2 bases not matched to a gene. This CDR3 has 12 residues. CDR1 and CDR2 from the germline V gene are SQVTM and ANQGSEA. DNA for the CDR3: TGCAGCGCTGGACTAGCGGGGTACGAGCAGTACTTC. Its translation is CSAGLAGYEQYF.

As for this clonotype: Just one base apart from a much larger clone, this may be a read error. The rearrangement uses TRBV5-1 and TRBJ2-3; tentative D call: TRBD2 (5 bases). This CDR3 spans 16 amino acids. Trimming removed 2 bases at V and 0 bases at J, with 13 bases between. Looked up from germline, CDR1 is SGHRS and CDR2 is YFSETQ. Here the CDR3 DNA reads TGCGCCAGCAGCTTAAATGGGAGAGCTAGCACAGATACGCAGTATTTT. This codes for CASSLNGRASTDTQYF.

This clonotype was observed many times. This chain connects TRBV2 to TRBJ2-3; 7 bases match TRBD2. Losses at the gene ends were 9 bases for V and 5 bases for J; bases not matched to a gene: 14. Germline V gives CDR1 SNHLY, CDR2 FYNNEI. The CDR3 loop spans 15 amino acids. The CDR3 spells CASRSSGIEGDTQYF. DNA of the CDR3: TGTGCCAGTAGATCAAGCGGGATCGAGGGAGATACGCAGTATTTT.

As concerns this clonotype: A single base separates this from a much larger clone, so it may be a read error. V usage is TRBV29-1 and J usage is TRBJ2-7; TRBD2 matches at 8 bases. The length of the CDR3 is 11 residues. Per germline, CDR1 SQVTM and CDR2 ANQGSEA. V shed 3 bases, J shed 13 bases, and the junction held 8 bases outside the gene matches. The CDR3 region has the DNA TGCAGCGTTGACCTGTCCGGGGGGGTATACTTC. Its protein is CSVDLSGGVYF.

This clonotype is medium-sized. The chain recombines TRBV27 with TRBJ2-7, with 8 positions matching TRBD2. The CDR3 has 16 amino acids. Germline CDR1 MNHEY, CDR2 SMNVEV (reference sequence). Trimming took 0 bases from V and 5 from J; bases not matched to a gene: 9. The CDR3 protein is CASSLSDGGRSHEQYF. The CDR3 DNA reads TGTGCCAGCAGTTTATCGGACGGCGGGAGGTCCCACGAGCAGTACTTC.

The genes are TRBV20-1 and TRBJ2-5, with 9 bases matching TRBD2. V lost 6 bases and J lost 5; bases outside the gene matches: 13. This CDR3 spans 15 amino acids. Germline V gives CDR1 DFQATT, CDR2 SNEGSKA (reference sequence). CDR3 amino acids: CSAIERRTSVETQYF. The CDR3, as DNA: TGCAGTGCGATAGAGAGGCGGACTAGCGTTGAGACCCAGTACTTC.

This clonotype was observed at least ten times. The chain joins TRBV4-3 to TRBJ2-3; 8 nucleotides line up with TRBD1. V was clipped by 6 bases and J by 2 bases; unmatched bases: 19. Germline CDR1 LGHNA, CDR2 YSLEER. CDR3 length: 19 amino acids. CDR3 nucleotide sequence: TGCGCCAGCAGTTTAGGGCAGGGGGCGGTTGGCGGTAACACAGATACGCAGTATTTT. This translates into CASSLGQGAVGGNTDTQYF.

This clonotype has ten or more counts. This chain connects TRBV28 to TRBJ2-7, with D possibly TRBD2 on 6 matching bases. This CDR3 spans 12 amino acids. Trimming took off 5 bases at V and 7 bases at J, with 12 bases between the two ends. Germline V lookup: CDR1 MDHEN, CDR2 SYDVKM. Here the CDR3 reads CASSRRGMEQYF. CDR3 coding DNA: TGTGCCAGCAGTCGACGGGGGATGGAGCAGTACTTC.

This clonotype was counted at least ten times. This sequence joins TRBV12-3 or TRBV12-4 and TRBJ2-3; no clear D gene. Trimming removed 5 bases from V and 5 bases from J, with 8 bases in between. The CDR3 totals 12 residues. The CDR3 bases are TGTGCCAGCAGTCCTAAACAAGATACGCAGTATTTT. It translates to CASSPKQDTQYF.

This clonotype is categorized as medium-sized (0.01 to 0.1%). The rearrangement joins TRBV7-6 to TRBJ2-1; unclear D gene. Germline lookup yields CDR1 SGHVS and CDR2 FNYEAQ. The CDR3 is made up of 14 amino acids. Trimming removed 4 bases from V and 5 bases from J, with 12 bases in between. CDR3 residues: CASSSRRTDNEQFF. The CDR3 bases are TGTGCCAGCAGCTCTCGTCGGACCGACAATGAGCAGTTCTTC.

The chain combines TRBV29-1 with TRBJ2-6; no clear D. The CDR3 runs 16 residues. Trimming took off 1 base at V and 0 bases at J, with 10 bases between the two ends. Germline V lookup: CDR1 SQVTM, CDR2 ANQGSEA. CDR3 sequence (DNA): TGCAGCGTTGAAGTACGATCCGGCTCTGGGGCCAACGTCCTGACTTTC. It translates to CSVEVRSGSGANVLTF. The full variable domain, rest sourced from reference TRBV29-1 and TRBJ2-6, is SAVISQKPSRDICQRGTSLTIQCQVDSQVTMMFWYRQQPGQSLTLIATANQGSEATYESGFVIDKFPISRPNLTFSTLTVSNMSPEDSSIYLCSVEVRSGSGANVLTFGAGSRLTVL.

In regard to this clonotype: This CDR3 is missing its conserved last phenylalanine or tryptophan, likely due to a read error. Here the CDR3 DNA reads TGTGCCAGCAGTGACAGTGTGTCTGAGCAGTTCCTC. Residues: CASSDSVSEQFL. The rearrangement joins TRBV2 to TRBJ2-1; unclear D gene. Germline V gene lookup returns CDR1 SNHLY and CDR2 FYNNEI. Trimming stripped 3 bases from V and 9 bases from J, with 9 bases between. The CDR3 extends over 12 amino acids.